This T cell receptor (beta chain) originates from a study of blood T cells in healthy people across ages. Study-level findings and limits: Diversity of TCR beta per million T cells declined in a roughly linear way with age.

As concerns this clonotype: The antigen remains undetermined.

Donors were healthy Caucasian individuals from Russia aged about 6 to 90. It was with a sample-barcoded 5' primer and a J-beta primer mix that a second PCR of about 6 to 11 cycles was run. Each cDNA molecule carried a tag from a template-switch adaptor that contained 12 random nucleotides. Individual samples furnished no less than 2.5 million CDR3-containing paired-end reads apiece. TCRdb fed the 5' RACE reads into MiXCR, producing one record per CDR3 protein. The data show about 570,000 distinct CDR3 sequences, 27% seen once. The CDR3 contains 14 residues. The germline V gene has CDR1 SGHRS and CDR2 YFSETQ. With 4 bases clipped from V and 7 bases from J, the junction kept 5 bases outside the gene matches.

This chain connects TRBV5-1 to TRBJ2-3; 11 bases are a match to TRBD2. The source of this sequence is a woman in her sixties or seventies in good health. Material for sequencing was blood. The DNA of the CDR3 is TGCGCCAGCAGCCCAGGGACTAGCGGTTATACGCAGTATTTT. As protein: CASSPGTSGYTQYF.